One and the same sample provided the 3 T cell receptor beta chains below, sequenced in a study of robustness of blood B and T cell sequencing. Instead of genomic DNA, mRNA was used to measure TCR beta repertoires. A 5' template-switch oligo added a universal priming site during cDNA synthesis. Each cDNA molecule was tagged by a 12-nucleotide random UMI. One entry per CDR3 protein results from TCRdb running MiXCR on the PCR reads. Of roughly 3,600 distinct CDR3 sequences in the sample, about 50% are singletons; the top ten hold roughly 25%. The material sequenced was peripheral blood. Receptors were obtained from a human donor in good health.

The rearrangement joins TRBV19 to TRBJ2-7, with D unresolved. Germline V CDR1 and CDR2: LNHDA, SQIVND (reference sequence). Between the trimmed V and J ends, which lost 3 bases and 2 bases, there was a span of 8 bases. The CDR3 loop spans 13 amino acids. The DNA for the CDR3 is TGTGCCAGTAGTATCGCGGACCCCTACGAGCAGTACTTC. Protein: CASSIADPYEQYF.

The chain carries TRBV5-1 and TRBJ2-7, with D perhaps TRBD2 (5 bases). Germline values: CDR1 SGHRS, CDR2 YFSETQ. The CDR3 has 15 residues. Between the trimmed V and J ends, which lost 0 bases and 3 bases, there was a span of 13 bases. The CDR3 DNA reads as TGCGCCAGCAGCTTGGTGGCGGACTCTCTCTACGAGCAGTACTTC. This translates into CASSLVADSLYEQYF.

This clonotype was seen a handful of times. The gene calls are TRBV14 and TRBJ2-3; D remains unclear. Germline V lookup: CDR1 SGHDN, CDR2 FVKESK. The CDR3 has 15 amino acids. The germline V and J ends were trimmed by 2 bases and 2 bases, with 11 bases remaining between them. In DNA form, the CDR3 reads TGTGCCAGCAGCCAACCAGACAAAATCACAGATACGCAGTATTTT. Amino acids: CASSQPDKITDTQYF.